Sequencing of this TCR beta chain was carried out in a study of blood T cell repertoires in COVID-19. At the level of the study: T cells, B-cell-depleted T cells, or PBMCs provided the cDNA or gDNA that served as material.

The data were produced by immunoSEQ multiplex PCR, yet TCRdb's version contains in-frame clones alone and is incomplete. This table has 150,000 to 200,000 clones, 84% appearing once. All enrollees were about 18 to 100 years old and from approximately 25 US areas. Cohorts were assigned according to the clinical history that participants reported. The CDR3 is made up of 13 amino acids. V gave up 1 base and J gave up 10 bases, with 13 bases separating them. This clone came up many times. V usage is TRBV12-3 or TRBV12-4 and J usage is TRBJ1-2; D is uncertain. This clonotype was obtained from a woman under 40 who had been exposed to COVID-19. Input material: PBMCs or T cells enriched from blood (not recorded which). CDR3 bases: TGTGCCAGCAGTTTAGGTTTGGCAGGTCTCTACACCTTC. This sequence encodes CASSLGLAGLYTF.